Listed below are T cell receptor beta chains from one sample, sequenced in a study of CD8 T cells in ankylosing spondylitis. MiXCR was run by TCRdb on the 5' RACE reads, yielding one entry per CDR3 protein. The table records approximately 300,000 distinct CDR3 sequences, 8% of them present only once. Sequencing was carried out using blood, either unsorted or a sorted T cell fraction (not recorded which). The receptor source for this set is a male donor with ankylosing spondylitis. Both conserved end residues are part of each CDR3. Clone size appears in some rows only: once, few, many, or a class for an expanded clone.

J: TRBJ1-1
size: many
V: TRBV6-1
CDR3: CASSEAGVPAVAFF

J: TRBJ2-6
size: -
V: TRBV29-1
CDR3: CSVTGQGNSGANVLTF

J: TRBJ2-2
size: -
V: TRBV7-9
CDR3: CASSPTYYRPPGELFF

J: TRBJ2-7
size: few
V: TRBV20-1
CDR3: CSARDSSGNPYEQYF

J: TRBJ2-5
size: many
V: TRBV29-1
CDR3: CSVRTSGRQETQYF

J: TRBJ1-1
size: few
V: TRBV6-2/TRBV6-3
CDR3: CASSYGRLVSEAFF

J: TRBJ2-1
size: many
V: TRBV24-1
CDR3: CATSDLAGAAYNEQFF

J: TRBJ2-2
size: few
V: TRBV7-9
CDR3: CASTSRTNTGELFF

J: TRBJ2-1
size: few
V: TRBV6-1
CDR3: CATSLGADTNEQFF

J: TRBJ1-4
size: -
V: TRBV6-2/TRBV6-3
CDR3: CASSYDGTGGSEKLFF

J: TRBJ2-7
size: -
V: TRBV4-3
CDR3: CASSQDLGTSGNYEQYF

J: TRBJ2-2
size: few
V: TRBV29-1
CDR3: CSVEGPTVSGTGELFF

J: TRBJ2-1
size: few
V: TRBV7-3
CDR3: CASSKGTGWYEQFF

J: TRBJ2-5
size: many
V: TRBV29-1
CDR3: CSVGGQGKETQYF

J: TRBJ2-1
size: -
V: TRBV2
CDR3: CASSEAGLADNEQFF

J: TRBJ1-2
size: -
V: TRBV12-3/TRBV12-4
CDR3: CASSLYPGHGYTF

J: TRBJ1-1
size: many
V: TRBV29-1
CDR3: CSVVGTGAFF

J: TRBJ2-7
size: few
V: TRBV20-1
CDR3: CSATPGTSGVYEQYF

J: TRBJ1-1
size: -
V: TRBV5-1
CDR3: CASSLTSSEAFF

J: TRBJ2-7
size: few
V: TRBV12-3/TRBV12-4
CDR3: CASSRSGGTTYEQYF

J: TRBJ2-1
size: many
V: TRBV10-3
CDR3: CAISEPPFSYNEQFF

J: TRBJ2-3
size: many
V: TRBV4-2
CDR3: CASSQDRASGSTQYF

J: TRBJ2-7
size: many
V: TRBV5-1
CDR3: CASSPGLDNYEQYF

J: TRBJ1-1
size: few
V: TRBV29-1
CDR3: CSVGRRMNTEAFF

J: TRBJ2-3
size: -
V: TRBV27
CDR3: CASRPDQGNSDTQYF

J: TRBJ2-1
size: few
V: TRBV5-1
CDR3: CASALGFSSYNEQFF

J: TRBJ2-1
size: -
V: TRBV5-1
CDR3: CASRADRALYNEQFF

J: TRBJ2-3
size: many
V: TRBV29-1
CDR3: CSVAGSDTQYF

J: TRBJ2-2
size: few
V: TRBV12-3/TRBV12-4
CDR3: CASSLGGFFTGELFF

J: TRBJ2-1
size: -
V: TRBV28
CDR3: CASSSFGDEQFF

J: TRBJ2-7
size: few
V: TRBV6-5
CDR3: CASSYRSILGEQYF

J: TRBJ2-1
size: few
V: TRBV6-2/TRBV6-3
CDR3: CASSYPGGDNEQFF

J: TRBJ2-5
size: few
V: TRBV5-8
CDR3: CASTPRGETQYF

J: TRBJ1-4
size: many
V: TRBV12-3/TRBV12-4
CDR3: CASSFQGNEKLFF

J: TRBJ2-3
size: many
V: TRBV5-1
CDR3: CASSLTGAGDTQYF

J: TRBJ2-7
size: -
V: TRBV5-1
CDR3: CASSLGLAGLDSREQYF

J: TRBJ2-1
size: -
V: TRBV7-3
CDR3: CASSRRQSSYNEQFF

J: TRBJ2-3
size: many
V: TRBV5-6
CDR3: CASSLVGGLGDTQYF

J: TRBJ2-5
size: many
V: TRBV29-1
CDR3: CSVETSRETQYF

J: TRBJ2-6
size: few
V: TRBV6-1
CDR3: CASRQPQGPGANVLTF

J: TRBJ2-6
size: many
V: TRBV27
CDR3: CASSSRNSGANVLTF

J: TRBJ1-6
size: -
V: TRBV11-2
CDR3: CASSRTGGGGNSPLHF

J: TRBJ2-1
size: few
V: TRBV19
CDR3: CASSMTRYEQFF

J: TRBJ2-1
size: -
V: TRBV2
CDR3: CASSVKTSGINNEQFF

J: TRBJ2-7
size: many
V: TRBV12-3/TRBV12-4
CDR3: CASSLGGGYSYEQYF

J: TRBJ2-1
size: -
V: TRBV20-1
CDR3: CSASQGGGSSYNEQFF

J: TRBJ2-2
size: many
V: TRBV20-1
CDR3: CSAITGTSAAGELFF

J: TRBJ2-5
size: many
V: TRBV25-1
CDR3: CASIGAGQETQYF

J: TRBJ2-3
size: -
V: TRBV7-9
CDR3: CASSSGRVLTDTQYF

J: TRBJ2-3
size: many
V: TRBV3-1
CDR3: CASSQITRDTQYF

J: TRBJ2-2
size: few
V: TRBV27
CDR3: CASSLRAGPNTGELFF

J: TRBJ2-7
size: -
V: TRBV12-3/TRBV12-4
CDR3: CASRGDSSYEQYF

J: TRBJ2-3
size: many
V: TRBV20-1
CDR3: CSANLGTSGSFTDTQYF

J: TRBJ2-1
size: many
V: TRBV10-3
CDR3: CAIVGQADEQFF